The 27 T cell receptor beta chains presented below share a single source sample, sequenced in a study of cytomegalovirus exposure and HLA in healthy donors. The PCR employed 60 Vbeta primers together with 13 Jbeta primers. Assay: immunoSEQ multiplex PCR; the TCRdb copy retains only in-frame clones and omits some. Of roughly 170,000 clones in the sample, 81% were seen once. Sequencing was done on a sample of PBMCs. Every receptor here comes from a woman aged 25 to 39 in good health and CMV-seronegative.

The chain recombines TRBV5-4 with TRBJ1-3, with TRBD1 as a possible D gene (5 bases). CDR1 is SGHNT and CDR2 is YYREEE in the germline V gene (reference sequence). Trimming left V 0 bases short and J 7 bases short, with 11 bases between. This CDR3 contains 14 residues. CDR3 nucleotide sequence: TGTGCCAGCAGCTTGGGCTCAGGGAGGAACACCATATATTTT. Translation: CASSLGSGRNTIYF.

The genes are TRBV7-2 and TRBJ2-1; 9 positions agree with TRBD2. This CDR3 has 16 amino acids. From germline, CDR1 is SGHTA and CDR2 FQGNSA. J gave up 7 bases and V 7 bases, and 14 bases lay outside the gene matches. The CDR3 DNA is TGTGCCAGCACCAATGCGGGCGGGAGGGCTGTTAATGAGCAGTTCTTC. Its protein is CASTNAGGRAVNEQFF.

This clone was seen a few times. This rearrangement joins TRBV19 to TRBJ2-4, with D perhaps matching TRBD1 (6 bases). Per the germline V gene, CDR1 is LNHDA and CDR2 is SQIVND (reference sequence). Trimming took 4 bases from V and 7 from J, leaving 20 bases between them. The CDR3 length is 16 residues. For the CDR3, the DNA is TGTGCCAGTAGTACCGAACCGGGACACCTTATTAACATTCAGTACTTC. This codes for CASSTEPGHLINIQYF.

The V and J genes are TRBV4-1 and TRBJ2-7, with TRBD2 identical over 10 bases. The CDR3 consists of 16 residues. V lost 0 bases to trimming and J lost 3 bases; unmatched junction nucleotides: 5. Germline V gene sequence: CDR1 MGHRA, CDR2 YSYEKL. CDR3 coding DNA: TGCGCCAGCAGCCAAGAAGGGGCTAGCGGGGGCTACGAGCAGTACTTC. Translation: CASSQEGASGGYEQYF.

The V gene is TRBV19, the J gene TRBJ2-3; 7 bases fit TRBD1. CDR3 length: 17 amino acids. The junction had 12 bases not matched to a gene; V was cut back by 5 bases and J by 1 base. From germline, CDR1 is LNHDA and CDR2 SQIVND (reference sequence). CDR3 region: CASSGVAGGRGTDTQYF. The DNA of the CDR3 is TGTGCCAGTAGTGGTGTTGCAGGGGGACGTGGCACAGATACGCAGTATTTT.

The V call is TRBV29-1, the J call TRBJ2-2; D is perhaps TRBD2 (5 bases). This CDR3 region has 14 residues. V lost 3 bases, J lost 5 bases, and 13 bases lay in between. Germline-derived CDR1 and CDR2 are SQVTM and ANQGSEA. The CDR3 DNA reads TGCAGCGTTGAGAGCGGCCCGAGAACCGGGGAGCTGTTTTTT. This sequence encodes CSVESGPRTGELFF.

The chain combines TRBV28 with TRBJ2-3, with 7 bases matching TRBD2. Germline lookup yields CDR1 MDHEN and CDR2 SYDVKM. CDR3 size: 14 residues. The junction had 17 bases not matched to a gene; V was cut back by 6 bases and J by 14 bases. The CDR3 loop reads CASSYYRLASAGYF. CDR3 in DNA: TGTGCCAGCAGCTATTACCGACTAGCCAGCGCGGGGTATTTT.

The chain carries TRBV27 and TRBJ1-5; D is unresolved. CDR1 is MNHEY, CDR2 SMNVEV, per germline (reference sequence). V gave up 4 bases and J gave up 6 bases, with 13 bases separating them. The CDR3 spans 14 residues. DNA of the CDR3: TGTGCCAGCAGTTCAACGGTTCGAGCTCAGCCCCAGCATTTT. Encoded protein: CASSSTVRAQPQHF.

In its sample, this clone was seen once. The gene calls are TRBV6-5 and TRBJ2-3; D might be TRBD2 (6 bases). The CDR3 spans 15 residues. V was trimmed by 7 bases and J by 6 bases, leaving 20 bases between them. Germline assignment: CDR1 MNHEY and CDR2 SVGAGI. As DNA, the CDR3 is TGTGCCAGCACCGCCGGGACTCCAGTCACCGATACGCAGTATTTT. The encoded protein is CASTAGTPVTDTQYF.

The V gene is TRBV27, the J gene TRBJ1-3, with D maybe TRBD1 (6 bases). Germline lookup yields CDR1 MNHEY and CDR2 SMNVEV (reference sequence). Trimming took off 5 bases at V and 0 bases at J, with 14 bases between the two ends. CDR3 length: 16 residues. The CDR3 DNA reads TGTGCCAGCAGTCCGGACAGTATCGTCTCTGGAAACACCATATATTTT. It yields the protein CASSPDSIVSGNTIYF.

The J gene is TRBJ2-1, the V gene TRBV7-3, with 13 bases matching TRBD2. Germline loops: CDR1 SGHTA, CDR2 FQGTGA. CDR3 length: 15 residues. Trimming cost V 7 bases and J 9 bases; bases outside gene matches: 9. CDR3 in DNA: TGTGCCAGCACCCCGGGACTAGCGGGAACAGCTGAGCAGTTCTTC. Translated: CASTPGLAGTAEQFF.

This chain uses TRBV6-1 with TRBJ2-7; 7 bases line up with TRBD2. The CDR3 sequence is 15 residues long. Germline V lookup: CDR1 MNHNS, CDR2 SASEGT. V trimming: 6 bases; J trimming: 5 bases; junction bases outside the gene matches: 13. CDR3 bases: TGTGCCAGCAGCGAGAATGCGGGAGATTCCCACGAGCAGTACTTC. It yields the protein CASSENAGDSHEQYF.

The rearrangement links TRBV6-1 to TRBJ2-6; 7 bases match TRBD2. Per the germline V gene, CDR1 is MNHNS and CDR2 is SASEGT. The V and J ends lost 0 bases and 1 base, in that order; junction bases with no gene match: 12. This CDR3 comprises 20 residues. The CDR3 nucleotides read TGTGCCAGCAGTGAAGCACGACCGGGGAGGGTCATATCTGGGGCCAACGTCCTGACTTTC. Amino acid sequence: CASSEARPGRVISGANVLTF.

The rearrangement uses TRBV6-5 and TRBJ2-7, with TRBD1 identical over 9 bases. Germline lookup yields CDR1 MNHEY and CDR2 SVGAGI. V lost 0 bases to trimming and J lost 6 bases; unmatched junction nucleotides: 9. The CDR3 extends over 16 amino acids. This chain's CDR3 is CASSYSGTGLLAEQYF. DNA of the CDR3: TGTGCCAGCAGTTACTCCGGGACAGGGCTTTTGGCCGAGCAGTACTTC.

The chain employs TRBV5-5 and TRBJ2-5; D perhaps matches TRBD1 (6 bases). Trimming pared 0 bases from V and 3 bases from J, leaving 9 bases between. The CDR3 extends over 14 amino acids. Germline lookup yields CDR1 SGHKS and CDR2 YYEKEE (reference sequence). The CDR3 loop reads CASSLVRGKETQYF. For the CDR3, the DNA is TGTGCCAGCAGCTTGGTCAGGGGAAAAGAGACCCAGTACTTC.

The chain is built from TRBV4-3 and TRBJ2-1, with 7 bases aligning to TRBD2. J was trimmed by 2 bases and V by 1 base; bases with no gene match: 2. Germline loops: CDR1 LGHNA, CDR2 YSLEER. The length of the CDR3 is 15 residues. Here the CDR3 DNA reads TGCGCCAGCAGCCAAGCGGGGGGAACCTACAATGAGCAGTTCTTC. Encoded protein: CASSQAGGTYNEQFF.

The rearrangement joins TRBV6-5 to TRBJ2-6; D gene uncertain. Germline V gene lookup returns CDR1 MNHEY and CDR2 SVGAGI. The CDR3 covers 14 residues. Trimming left V 5 bases short and J 0 bases short, with 5 bases between. The CDR3 nucleotides read TGTGCCAGCAGTCCCCGCTCTGGGGCCAACGTCCTGACTTTC. Its protein product is CASSPRSGANVLTF.

This clone was recorded a few times. The chain joins TRBV14 to TRBJ2-1, with 14 bases matching TRBD2. This CDR3 is 20 amino acids long. The germline V gene has CDR1 SGHDN and CDR2 FVKESK. Trimming removed 2 bases from V and 1 base from J; junction bases left unmatched: 10. CDR3 nucleotide sequence: TGTGCCAGCAGCCAATTCGGGACTAGCGGGAGTATGAGATCCTACAATGAGCAGTTCTTC. This sequence encodes CASSQFGTSGSMRSYNEQFF. Full variable domain (remainder filled in from reference TRBV14 and TRBJ2-1): EAGVTQFPSHSVIEKGQTVTLRCDPISGHDNLYWYRRVMGKEIKFLLHFVKESKQDESGMPNNRFLAERTGGTYSTLKVQPAELEDSGVYFCASSQFGTSGSMRSYNEQFFGPGTRLTVL.

The chain has TRBV10-3 and TRBJ2-7, with 11 bases aligning to TRBD2. Germline V gene data show CDR1 as ENHRY and CDR2 as SYGVKD. The J segment lost 5 bases and the V segment lost 9 bases, leaving 6 bases of the junction unmatched. The CDR3 length is 13 residues. The CDR3 spells CAILSGGANEQYF. The DNA of the CDR3 is TGTGCCATTCTTAGCGGGGGGGCCAACGAGCAGTACTTC.

This chain uses TRBV27 with TRBJ1-2; D not resolved. Trimming stripped 3 bases from V and 2 bases from J, with 7 bases between. The CDR3 loop spans 13 amino acids. Germline CDR1 MNHEY, CDR2 SMNVEV (reference sequence). The CDR3 is CASSFRQNYGYTF. The CDR3, as DNA: TGTGCCAGCAGTTTCCGTCAGAACTATGGCTACACCTTC.

The V and J genes are TRBV28 and TRBJ1-5, with 9 bases that match TRBD1. This CDR3 is built from 16 residues. Germline V CDR1 and CDR2: MDHEN, SYDVKM. V shed 6 bases, J shed 1 base, and the junction held 7 bases outside the gene matches. CDR3 protein: CASSRTGVKSNQPQHF. DNA for the CDR3: TGTGCCAGCAGCCGGACAGGGGTAAAGAGCAATCAGCCCCAGCATTTT.

This chain connects TRBV19 to TRBJ2-5; tentative D call: TRBD2 (5 bases). The J call may be faulty, since TRBJ2-7 better matches the DNA end. The CDR3 extends over 16 amino acids. Germline V gene data show CDR1 as LNHDA and CDR2 as SQIVND (reference sequence). CDR3: CASSTGWMPVGYEQYF. The CDR3 DNA reads TGTGCCAGTAGTACGGGGTGGATGCCGGTAGGCTACGAGCAGTACTTC.

The chain recombines TRBV28 with TRBJ2-7; 7 bases fit TRBD1. The length of the CDR3 is 15 residues. Germline V gene data show CDR1 as MDHEN and CDR2 as SYDVKM. V shed 3 bases, J shed 3 bases, and the junction held 8 bases outside the gene matches. The CDR3 nucleotides read TGTGCCAGCAGTTTGAGTACAGGGGTCTACTACGAGCAGTACTTC. It yields the protein CASSLSTGVYYEQYF.

The CDR3 region is CASSLDDKYGYTF. CDR3 DNA sequence: TGCGCCAGCAGCTTGGATGACAAGTATGGCTACACCTTC. The rearrangement uses TRBV5-1 and TRBJ1-2; no firm D call. CDR3 size: 13 residues. Germline CDR1 is SGHRS and CDR2 is YFSETQ. Trimming took 0 bases from V and 5 from J, leaving 8 bases between them.

The V gene is TRBV6-6, the J gene TRBJ2-7; 10 bases agree with TRBD1. V was clipped by 5 bases and J by 7 bases; unmatched bases: 11. The CDR3 sequence is 15 residues long. CDR1 MNHNY and CDR2 SVGAGI come from the germline V gene (reference sequence). The CDR3 DNA follows: TGTGCCAGCAGTAGTACCGGGACAGGGGTTGAGGAGCAGTACTTC. Translation: CASSSTGTGVEEQYF.

The gene calls are TRBV10-3 and TRBJ2-7; 9 positions match TRBD2. Germline V CDR1 and CDR2: ENHRY, SYGVKD. The CDR3 runs to 17 residues. V was pared by 0 bases and J by 2 bases, with 8 bases of the junction left unmatched. The CDR3 bases are TGTGCCATCAGTGAGTCAGCCAGCGGGGGGAAAACCTACGAGCAGTACTTC. It codes for CAISESASGGKTYEQYF.

There are a few counts of this clone. The chain is built from TRBV13 and TRBJ1-2; the D gene is possibly TRBD1 (6 bases). The CDR3 sequence is 12 residues long. CDR1 is PRHDT, CDR2 FYEKMQ, per germline (reference sequence). The germline V and J ends were trimmed by 3 bases and 8 bases, with 10 bases remaining between them. The CDR3 sequence is CASSFRGGGYTF. CDR3 nucleotides: TGTGCCAGCAGCTTCAGGGGTGGAGGCTACACCTTC.